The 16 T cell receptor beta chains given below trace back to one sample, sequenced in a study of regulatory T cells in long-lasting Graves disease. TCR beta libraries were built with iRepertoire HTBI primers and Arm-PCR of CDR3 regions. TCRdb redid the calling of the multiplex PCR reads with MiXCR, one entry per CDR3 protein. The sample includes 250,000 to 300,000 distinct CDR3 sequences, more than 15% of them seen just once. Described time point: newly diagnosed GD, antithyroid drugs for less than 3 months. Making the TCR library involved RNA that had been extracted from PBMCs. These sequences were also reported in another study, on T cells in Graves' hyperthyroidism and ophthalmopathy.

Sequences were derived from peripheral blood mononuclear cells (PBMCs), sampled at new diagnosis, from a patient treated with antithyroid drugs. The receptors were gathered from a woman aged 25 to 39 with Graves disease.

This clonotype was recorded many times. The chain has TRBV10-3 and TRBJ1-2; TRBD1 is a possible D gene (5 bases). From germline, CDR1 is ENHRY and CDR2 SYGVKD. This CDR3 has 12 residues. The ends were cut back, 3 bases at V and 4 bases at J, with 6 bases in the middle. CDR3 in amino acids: CAISDRAYGYTF. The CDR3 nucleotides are TGTGCCATCAGTGACAGGGCCTATGGCTACACCTTC.

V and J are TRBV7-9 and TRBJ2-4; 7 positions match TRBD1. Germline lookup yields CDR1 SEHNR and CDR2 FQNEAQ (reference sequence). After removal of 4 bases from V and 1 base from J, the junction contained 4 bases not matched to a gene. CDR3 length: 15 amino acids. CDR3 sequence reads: CASSSTGVAKNIQYF. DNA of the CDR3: TGTGCCAGCAGCTCTACAGGGGTTGCCAAAAACATTCAGTACTTC.

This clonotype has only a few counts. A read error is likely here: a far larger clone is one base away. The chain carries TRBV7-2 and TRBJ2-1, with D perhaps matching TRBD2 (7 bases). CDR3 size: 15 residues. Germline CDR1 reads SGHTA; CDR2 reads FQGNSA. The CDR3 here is CASSLVGGAYNGQFF. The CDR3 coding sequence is TGTGCCAGCAGCTTAGTAGGGGGGGCCTACAATGGGCAGTTCTTC.

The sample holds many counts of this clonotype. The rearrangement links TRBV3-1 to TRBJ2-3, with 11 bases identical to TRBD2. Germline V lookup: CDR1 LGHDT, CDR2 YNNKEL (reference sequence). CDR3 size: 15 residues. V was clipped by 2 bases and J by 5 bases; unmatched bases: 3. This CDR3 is CASSQLLAGEDTQYF. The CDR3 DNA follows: TGTGCCAGCAGCCAATTACTAGCGGGGGAAGATACGCAGTATTTT.

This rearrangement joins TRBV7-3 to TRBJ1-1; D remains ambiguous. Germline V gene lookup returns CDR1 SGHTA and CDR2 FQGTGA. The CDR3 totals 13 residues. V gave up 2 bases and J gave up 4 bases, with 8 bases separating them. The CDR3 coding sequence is TGTGCCAGCAGCTTAGGCATTGGCACTGAAGCTTTCTTT. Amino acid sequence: CASSLGIGTEAFF.

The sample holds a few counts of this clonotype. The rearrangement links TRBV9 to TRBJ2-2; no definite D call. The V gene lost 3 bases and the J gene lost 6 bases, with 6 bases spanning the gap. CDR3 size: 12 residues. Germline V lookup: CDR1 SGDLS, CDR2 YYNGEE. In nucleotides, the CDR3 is TGTGCCAGCAGCGCCCCACCCGGGGAGCTGTTTTTT. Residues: CASSAPPGELFF.

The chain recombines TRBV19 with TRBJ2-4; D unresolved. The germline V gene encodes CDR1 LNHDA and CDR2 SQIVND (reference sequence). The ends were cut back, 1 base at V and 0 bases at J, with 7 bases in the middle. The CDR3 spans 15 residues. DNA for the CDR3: TGTGCCAGTAGTATAGTGGTACTAGCCAAAAACATTCAGTACTTC. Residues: CASSIVVLAKNIQYF.

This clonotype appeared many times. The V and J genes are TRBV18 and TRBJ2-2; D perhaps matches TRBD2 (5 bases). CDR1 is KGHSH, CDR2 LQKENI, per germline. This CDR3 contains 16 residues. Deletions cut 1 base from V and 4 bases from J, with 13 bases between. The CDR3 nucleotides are TGTGCCAGCTCACCACGAAGTCCGACTACCACCGGGGAGCTGTTTTTT. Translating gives CASSPRSPTTTGELFF.

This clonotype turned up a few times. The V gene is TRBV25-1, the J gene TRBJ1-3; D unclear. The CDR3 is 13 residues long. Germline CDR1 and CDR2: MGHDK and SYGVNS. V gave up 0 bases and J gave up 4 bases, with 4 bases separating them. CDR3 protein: CASSEYSGNTIYF. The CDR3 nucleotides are TGTGCCAGCAGTGAATACAGCGGAAACACCATATATTTT.

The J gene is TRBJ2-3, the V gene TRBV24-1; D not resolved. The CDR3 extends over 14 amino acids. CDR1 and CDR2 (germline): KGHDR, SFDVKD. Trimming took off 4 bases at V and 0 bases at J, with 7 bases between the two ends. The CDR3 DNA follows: TGTGCCACCAGTGAATCCACGAGCACAGATACGCAGTATTTT. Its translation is CATSESTSTDTQYF.

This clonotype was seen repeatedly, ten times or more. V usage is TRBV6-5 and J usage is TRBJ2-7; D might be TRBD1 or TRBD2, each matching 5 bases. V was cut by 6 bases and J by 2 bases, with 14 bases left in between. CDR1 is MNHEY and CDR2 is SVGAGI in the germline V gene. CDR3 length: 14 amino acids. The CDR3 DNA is TGTGCCAGCAGCTACCGGGACGGCCCCTACGAGCAGTACTTC. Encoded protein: CASSYRDGPYEQYF.

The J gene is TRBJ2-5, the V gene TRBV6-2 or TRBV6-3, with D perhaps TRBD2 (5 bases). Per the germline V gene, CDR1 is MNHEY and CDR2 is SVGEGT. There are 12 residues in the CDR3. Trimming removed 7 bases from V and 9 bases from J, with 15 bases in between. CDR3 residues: CASIERLGAQYF. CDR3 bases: TGTGCCAGCATCGAGCGGCTCGGGGCCCAGTACTTC.

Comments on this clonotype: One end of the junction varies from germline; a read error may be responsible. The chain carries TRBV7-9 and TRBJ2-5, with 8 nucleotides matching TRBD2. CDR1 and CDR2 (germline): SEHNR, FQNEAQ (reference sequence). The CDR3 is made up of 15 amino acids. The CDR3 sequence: CASSVGTSRAETQYF. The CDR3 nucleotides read TGCGCCAGCAGCGTCGGGACTAGTAGGGCCGAGACCCAGTACTTC.

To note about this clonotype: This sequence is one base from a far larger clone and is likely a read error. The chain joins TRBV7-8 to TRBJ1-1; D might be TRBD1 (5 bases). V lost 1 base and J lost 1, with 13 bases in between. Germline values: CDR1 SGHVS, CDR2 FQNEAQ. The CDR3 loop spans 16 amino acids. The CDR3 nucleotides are TGTGCCAGCAGCTTAGGGGCGGGACGGACGAACACTGAAGCTTTCTTT. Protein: CASSLGAGRTNTEAFF.

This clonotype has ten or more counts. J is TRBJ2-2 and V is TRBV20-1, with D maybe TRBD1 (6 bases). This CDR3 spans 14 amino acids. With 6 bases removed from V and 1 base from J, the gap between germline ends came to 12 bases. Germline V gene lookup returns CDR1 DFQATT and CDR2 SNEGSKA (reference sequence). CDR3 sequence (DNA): TGCAGTGCCAGGGGACAATGGAACACCGGGGAGCTGTTTTTT. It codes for CSARGQWNTGELFF.

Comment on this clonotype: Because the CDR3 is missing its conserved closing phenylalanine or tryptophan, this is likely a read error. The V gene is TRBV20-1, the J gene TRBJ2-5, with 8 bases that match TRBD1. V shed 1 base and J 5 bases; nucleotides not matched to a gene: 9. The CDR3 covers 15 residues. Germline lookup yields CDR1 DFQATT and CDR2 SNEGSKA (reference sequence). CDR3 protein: CSARGTRGLTETQYL. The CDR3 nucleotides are TGCAGTGCTAGAGGCACCAGGGGGCTGACGGAGACCCAGTACTTA.